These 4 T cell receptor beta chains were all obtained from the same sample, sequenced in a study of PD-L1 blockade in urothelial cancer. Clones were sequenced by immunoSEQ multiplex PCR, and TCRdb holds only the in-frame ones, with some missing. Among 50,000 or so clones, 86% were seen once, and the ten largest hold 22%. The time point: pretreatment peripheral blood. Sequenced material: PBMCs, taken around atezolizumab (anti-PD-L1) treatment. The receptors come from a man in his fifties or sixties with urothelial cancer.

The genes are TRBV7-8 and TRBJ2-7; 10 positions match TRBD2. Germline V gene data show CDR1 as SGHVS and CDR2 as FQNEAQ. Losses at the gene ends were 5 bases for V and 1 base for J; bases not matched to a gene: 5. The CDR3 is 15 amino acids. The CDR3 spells CASSEFSGRSYEQYF. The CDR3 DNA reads TGTGCCAGCAGCGAATTTAGCGGGAGGTCCTACGAGCAGTACTTC.

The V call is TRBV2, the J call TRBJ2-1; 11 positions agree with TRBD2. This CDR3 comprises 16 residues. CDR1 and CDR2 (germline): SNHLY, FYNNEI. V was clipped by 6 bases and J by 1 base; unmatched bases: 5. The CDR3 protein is CASREGLAVSYNEQFF. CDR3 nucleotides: TGTGCCAGCAGGGAGGGACTAGCGGTTTCCTACAATGAGCAGTTCTTC.

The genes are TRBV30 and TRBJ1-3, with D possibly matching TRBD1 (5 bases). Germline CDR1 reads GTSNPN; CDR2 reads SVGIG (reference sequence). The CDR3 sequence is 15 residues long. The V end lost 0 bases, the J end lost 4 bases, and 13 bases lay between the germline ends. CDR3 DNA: TGTGCCTGGAGTGTTTTAGGGCAGGGAGGAAACACCATATATTTT. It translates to CAWSVLGQGGNTIYF. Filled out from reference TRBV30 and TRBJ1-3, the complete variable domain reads SQTIHQWPATLVQPVGSPLSLECTVEGTSNPNLYWYRQAAGRGLQLLFYSVGIGQISSEVPQNLSASRPQDRQFILSSKKLLLSDSGFYLCAWSVLGQGGNTIYFGEGSWLTVV.

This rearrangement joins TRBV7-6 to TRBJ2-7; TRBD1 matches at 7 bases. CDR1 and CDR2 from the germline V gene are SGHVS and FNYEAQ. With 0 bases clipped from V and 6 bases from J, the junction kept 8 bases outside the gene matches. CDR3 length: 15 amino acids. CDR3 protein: CASSLAAGGGFEQYF. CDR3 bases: TGTGCCAGCAGCTTAGCGGCAGGGGGTGGGTTCGAGCAGTACTTC.